The 3 T cell receptor beta chains below were found in one sample sequenced in a study of blood T cell repertoires in COVID-19. TCRdb's copy holds only in-frame clones and misses some; the assay was immunoSEQ multiplex PCR. This sample has some 250,000 clones, with 70% to 85% found just once. Sequencing was carried out using peripheral blood. These receptors were collected from a woman aged 80 or over with acute or convalescent COVID-19.

The chain couples TRBV5-4 to TRBJ1-4; D is perhaps TRBD1 (5 bases). With 7 bases removed from V and 7 bases from J, the gap between germline ends came to 14 bases. The germline gives CDR1 SGHNT, CDR2 YYREEE (reference sequence). CDR3 length: 13 residues. The DNA of the CDR3 is TGTGCCAGCTCGGAGGGGAGCGGTGAAAAACTGTTTTTT. This translates into CASSEGSGEKLFF. The variable domain in full, completed from reference TRBV5-4 and TRBJ1-4, reads ETGVTQSPTHLIKTRGQQVTLRCSSQSGHNTVSWYQQALGQGPQFIFQYYREEENGRGNFPPRFSGLQFPNYSSELNVNALELDDSALYLCASSEGSGEKLFFGSGTQLSVL.

The V and J genes are TRBV9 and TRBJ2-1; D might be TRBD1 (6 bases). CDR3 size: 12 residues. Germline V gene lookup returns CDR1 SGDLS and CDR2 YYNGEE. Trimming removed 7 bases at V and 9 bases at J, with 14 bases between. The CDR3: CASAGSTGEQFF. CDR3 DNA sequence: TGTGCCAGCGCAGGGTCGACAGGTGAGCAGTTCTTC.

The chain couples TRBV7-2 to TRBJ1-3, with D perhaps matching TRBD1 (5 bases). Looked up from germline, CDR1 is SGHTA and CDR2 is FQGNSA. The CDR3 totals 15 residues. Between the trimmed V and J ends, which lost 2 bases and 0 bases, there was a span of 8 bases. CDR3 loop: CASSLSRVSGNTIYF. The CDR3 DNA sequence: TGTGCCAGCAGCTTAAGCAGGGTCTCTGGAAACACCATATATTTT.